This TCR beta chain was captured in a study of glioma-infiltrating T cells. General study results and limits: Very few CDR3 sequences were shared between tissue and blood.

The V gene's germline CDR1 is LGHNA and CDR2 YSLEER. The CDR3 has 16 residues. Of note for this clonotype: Its antigen is currently unknown. The junction does not match germline at one end; this may be a read error.

Amplification of TCR alpha and beta CDR3 regions from RNA used iRepertoire nested multiplex PCR. TCRdb independently ran MiXCR on the multiplex PCR reads; one entry per CDR3 protein. The sample includes approximately 110,000 distinct CDR3 sequences, roughly 24% seen only once; the top ten take 12% to 15%. The sequence was collected from a human donor with low-grade glioma or glioblastoma, undergoing nonglioma brain surgery, or in good health (not recorded which). Sequenced sample: glioma tissue, nonneoplastic brain tissue, or PBMCs (not recorded which). The chain combines TRBV4-3 with TRBJ2-1; no clear D. CDR3 residues: CASNQESWGSYNEQFF. The CDR3 coding sequence is TGCGCCAGCAACCAAGAGTCCTGGGGTTCCTACAATGAGCAGTTCTTC.